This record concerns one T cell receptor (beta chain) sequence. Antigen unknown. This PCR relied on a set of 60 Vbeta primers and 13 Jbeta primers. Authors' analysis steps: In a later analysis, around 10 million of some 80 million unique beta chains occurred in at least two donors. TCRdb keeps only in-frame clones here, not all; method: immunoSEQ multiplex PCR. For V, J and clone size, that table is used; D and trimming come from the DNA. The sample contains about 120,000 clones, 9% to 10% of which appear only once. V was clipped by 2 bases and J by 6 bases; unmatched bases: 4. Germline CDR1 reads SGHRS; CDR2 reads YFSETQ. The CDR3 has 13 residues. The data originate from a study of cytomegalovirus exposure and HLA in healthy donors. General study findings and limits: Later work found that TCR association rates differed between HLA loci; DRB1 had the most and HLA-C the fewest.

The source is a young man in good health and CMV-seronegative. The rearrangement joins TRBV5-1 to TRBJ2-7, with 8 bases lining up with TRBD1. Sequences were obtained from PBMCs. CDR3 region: CASSFQGALEQYF. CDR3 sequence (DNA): TGCGCCAGCAGCTTTCAGGGGGCGCTCGAGCAGTACTTC.